A selection of T cell receptor beta chains follows, all from one sample in a study of T cells in Graves' hyperthyroidism and ophthalmopathy. One entry per CDR3 protein results from TCRdb running MiXCR on the multiplex PCR reads. The sample holds over 500,000 distinct CDR3 sequences, 16% seen once. The sequenced sample consisted of blood. These receptors were taken from a woman younger than 45 with Graves' ophthalmopathy. The CDR3 runs from the conserved cysteine through the conserved F or W.

>TRBJ1-1|12|TRBV2
CASRPDRGTAFF
>TRBJ2-5|13|TRBV11-2
CASSYGAQETQYF
>TRBJ2-2|15|TRBV18
CASSPRTSGTGELFF
>TRBJ1-2|16|TRBV18
CASSPKTGQGASGYTF
>TRBJ2-2|13|TRBV28
CAGGQGLHGELFF
>TRBJ1-1|15|TRBV2
CASRYRAVMNTEAFF
>TRBJ1-1|13|TRBV20-1
CSAITGGSTEAFF
>TRBJ1-1|13|TRBV6-1
CATYPSGGTEAFF
>TRBJ2-3|15|TRBV6-4
CASSEEGGRTDTQYF
>TRBJ1-3|17|TRBV19
CASSPTLGSNSGNTIYF
>TRBJ1-4|14|TRBV6-1
CASTGRIYDEKLFF
>TRBJ2-1|18|TRBV11-3
CASSLQGLGRSSYNEQFF
>TRBJ2-7|14|TRBV30
CAWSKGGRIHEQYF
>TRBJ2-1|12|TRBV10-3
CAISDIGNEQFF
>TRBJ2-7|12|TRBV6-2/TRBV6-3
CASSRKGYEQYF
>TRBJ2-7|14|TRBV7-6
CASSPKDGSYEQYF
>TRBJ2-1|15|TRBV20-1
CSARGGTSGYNEQFF
>TRBJ1-1|15|TRBV5-1
CASSLVGQPNTEAFF
>TRBJ2-1|16|TRBV9
CASSVGVAGGYNEQFF
>TRBJ2-5|15|TRBV18
CASSPWGGPQETQYF
>TRBJ1-6|13|TRBV11-3
CASSTGHRGPLHF
>TRBJ2-5|14|TRBV20-1
CSASYRDEQETQYF
>TRBJ1-3|17|TRBV18
CASSLGFGRSSGNTIYF
>TRBJ2-2|20|TRBV28
CASSPLPRTSGDTNTGELFF
>TRBJ2-1|13|TRBV5-1
CASSLTSRNEQFF
>TRBJ2-1|16|TRBV20-1
CSAPPQGLAGGGEQFF
>TRBJ2-7|18|TRBV7-9
CASSPLPGWDGGTYEQYF
>TRBJ2-1|16|TRBV5-8
CASSSGLAGVYNEQFF
>TRBJ2-3|20|TRBV11-1
CASSLRRKRLAGGNTDTQYF